Shown below are 19 T cell receptor beta chains from a single sample sequenced in a study of T cell responses to AZD1222 COVID-19 vaccine. Some clones are missing from TCRdb's copy, which holds only in-frame ones; the method was immunoSEQ multiplex PCR. The sample includes 120,000 to 150,000 clones, around nine tenths of them seen just once. Material: peripheral blood, obtained on day 0 of AZD1222 vaccination. The receptor source for this set is an adult in good health.

The chain is built from TRBV6-5 and TRBJ2-5, with 7 nucleotides matching TRBD2. The germline V gene has CDR1 MNHEY and CDR2 SVGAGI. This CDR3 spans 15 amino acids. After removal of 4 bases from V and 6 bases from J, the junction contained 11 bases not matched to a gene. The CDR3 loop reads CASSSPHGRVQTQYF. Written as DNA, the CDR3 is TGTGCCAGCAGTTCCCCCCATGGGAGGGTACAGACCCAGTACTTC.

This chain connects TRBV6-5 to TRBJ1-1, with 7 bases matching TRBD1. This CDR3 comprises 13 residues. With 5 bases clipped from V and 5 bases from J, the junction kept 5 bases outside the gene matches. The germline gives CDR1 MNHEY, CDR2 SVGAGI. The CDR3 spells CASSTGARTEAFF. Here the CDR3 DNA reads TGTGCCAGCAGTACAGGGGCGAGGACTGAAGCTTTCTTT.

This chain links TRBV28 with TRBJ2-3; TRBD2 aligns across 9 bases. V shed 5 bases and J 9 bases; nucleotides not matched to a gene: 9. CDR3 length equals 14 residues. The germline CDR1 and CDR2 sequences are MDHEN and SYDVKM. CDR3 region: CASSQVAGVQTQYF. The CDR3 DNA is TGTGCCAGCAGTCAGGTAGCGGGAGTTCAAACGCAGTATTTT.

The V gene is TRBV27, the J gene TRBJ2-6; D gene ambiguous. The V end was cut by 0 bases, the J end by 0 bases, with 3 bases between. The CDR3 covers 15 residues. From germline, CDR1 is MNHEY and CDR2 SMNVEV (reference sequence). CDR3 bases: TGTGCCAGCAGTTTATCGAACTCTGGGGCCAACGTCCTGACTTTC. Protein sequence: CASSLSNSGANVLTF.

The V gene is TRBV11-2, the J gene TRBJ1-2, with D maybe TRBD1 (5 bases). In germline, CDR1 is SGHAT, CDR2 FQNNGV. The CDR3 runs 13 residues. Trimming took off 0 bases at V and 6 bases at J, with 8 bases between the two ends. The CDR3 sequence is CASSLDRDNGYTF. CDR3 sequence (DNA): TGTGCCAGCAGCTTAGACAGGGATAATGGCTACACCTTC.

The chain employs TRBV9 and TRBJ2-7; tentative D call: TRBD2 (6 bases). The CDR3 sequence is 13 residues long. V was trimmed by 4 bases and J by 1 base, leaving 9 bases between them. From germline, CDR1 is SGDLS and CDR2 YYNGEE. CDR3 sequence: CASSPDYSYEQYF. The CDR3 DNA reads TGTGCCAGCAGCCCGGACTATTCCTACGAGCAGTACTTC.

The V gene is TRBV10-3, the J gene TRBJ2-1, with D uncertain. This CDR3 comprises 13 residues. Trimming took 0 bases from V and 9 from J, leaving 9 bases between them. Germline V gene sequence: CDR1 ENHRY, CDR2 SYGVKD. Written as DNA, the CDR3 is TGTGCCATCAGTGAGTCCGAAGGAACTGAGCAGTTCTTC. Translation gives CAISESEGTEQFF.

This sequence joins TRBV3-1 (or the pseudogene TRBV3-2) and TRBJ2-5; TRBD2 matches at 14 bases. V was pared by 5 bases and J by 5 bases, with 7 bases of the junction left unmatched. The CDR3 contains 16 residues. CDR1 and CDR2 (germline): LGHDT, YNNKEL (reference sequence). The DNA for the CDR3 is TGTGCCAGCAGCGCCCGGACTAGCGGGAGGCAGGAGACCCAGTACTTC. Protein sequence: CASSARTSGRQETQYF.

The V call is TRBV3-1 (or the pseudogene TRBV3-2), the J call TRBJ2-5; tentatively, D is TRBD2 (5 bases). This CDR3 region has 14 residues. V was shortened by 3 bases and J by 1 base, with 9 bases between the two germline ends. Looked up from germline, CDR1 is LGHDT and CDR2 is YNNKEL (reference sequence). DNA for the CDR3: TGTGCCAGCAGCCATTACCGGGGCCAAGAGACCCAGTACTTC. This gives the protein CASSHYRGQETQYF.

This chain connects TRBV29-1 to TRBJ2-1; 12 bases fit TRBD2. This CDR3 spans 15 amino acids. Germline CDR1 is SQVTM and CDR2 is ANQGSEA. V dropped 6 bases and J dropped 0; count of bases not matched to a gene: 3. The CDR3 nucleotides are TGCAGCGTGGGACTAGCGGGCCTCTCCTACAATGAGCAGTTCTTC. Its protein is CSVGLAGLSYNEQFF.

V is TRBV19 and J is TRBJ1-5; D is perhaps TRBD1 (6 bases). The ends were cut back, 5 bases at V and 4 bases at J, with 15 bases in the middle. The V gene's germline CDR1 is LNHDA and CDR2 SQIVND (reference sequence). The CDR3 has 15 residues. The CDR3 bases are TGTGCCAGTAGTCTGATGGGGGGGGCAAATCAGCCCCAGCATTTT. This gives the protein CASSLMGGANQPQHF.

The rearrangement joins TRBV24-1 to TRBJ2-1; D possibly corresponds to TRBD1 (6 bases). The V and J ends lost 6 bases and 5 bases respectively, with 13 bases between them. Germline CDR1 is KGHDR and CDR2 is SFDVKD. The CDR3 is 14 residues long. CDR3 nucleotide sequence: TGTGCCACCAGTACGCAGGGGTTACACAATGAGCAGTTCTTC. Protein: CATSTQGLHNEQFF.

This rearrangement joins TRBV7-2 to TRBJ1-5; 8 bases agree with TRBD1. This CDR3 has 14 residues. The junction had 2 bases not matched to a gene; V was cut back by 5 bases and J by 2 bases. Germline CDR1 SGHTA, CDR2 FQGNSA. For the CDR3, the DNA is TGTGCCAGCAGCCCGGACAGGGGCAATCAGCCCCAGCATTTT. Encoded protein: CASSPDRGNQPQHF.

This chain connects TRBV6-5 to TRBJ1-5; D is uncertain. V was shortened by 0 bases and J by 3 bases, with 9 bases between the two germline ends. Germline V CDR1 and CDR2: MNHEY, SVGAGI. The CDR3 consists of 15 residues. Written as DNA, the CDR3 is TGTGCCAGCAGTTACTCGGCGAGGCTCAATCAGCCCCAGCATTTT. Its protein product is CASSYSARLNQPQHF.

This rearrangement joins TRBV5-6 to TRBJ2-1, with 12 positions matching TRBD2. The V segment lost 6 bases and the J segment 8 bases; nucleotides outside the gene matches: 9. The CDR3 sequence is 15 residues long. Germline CDR1 reads SGHDT; CDR2 reads YYEEEE. CDR3: CASIVGLAGFDEQFF. The CDR3 DNA sequence: TGTGCCAGCATTGTTGGACTAGCGGGATTCGATGAGCAGTTCTTC.

This clone was seen just once. The chain joins TRBV7-3 to TRBJ2-6; the match to TRBD1 covers 8 bases. There are 16 residues in the CDR3. The germline gives CDR1 SGHTA, CDR2 FQGTGA. V trimming: 0 bases; J trimming: 7 bases; junction bases outside the gene matches: 5. The CDR3 DNA is TGTGCCAGCAGCTTAACTTTCGGACAGGGCGCCAACGTCCTGACTTTC. This encodes CASSLTFGQGANVLTF.

This rearrangement joins TRBV6-5 to TRBJ2-3; 10 bases match TRBD2. This CDR3 is built from 16 residues. The V gene end was trimmed by 0 bases and the J gene end by 0 bases; junction bases not matched to a gene: 0. CDR1 is MNHEY and CDR2 is SVGAGI in the germline V gene. CDR3 in amino acids: CASSYSTSGSTDTQYF. CDR3 coding DNA: TGTGCCAGCAGTTACTCGACTAGCGGGAGCACAGATACGCAGTATTTT.

The rearrangement links TRBV27 to TRBJ2-1; D is ambiguous. The CDR3 is made up of 17 amino acids. V gave up 3 bases and J gave up 0 bases, with 15 bases separating them. The germline V gene encodes CDR1 MNHEY and CDR2 SMNVEV (reference sequence). Here the CDR3 reads CASSFLPRISSYNEQFF. In DNA, the CDR3 is TGTGCCAGCAGTTTCTTACCTCGGATCAGCTCCTACAATGAGCAGTTCTTC.

DNA of the CDR3: TGTGCCAGCAGTTCCCCGGGGGGACCGAACACTGAAGCTTTCTTT. Translated: CASSSPGGPNTEAFF. The V call is TRBV28, the J call TRBJ1-1; a weak D match, TRBD1 (5 bases). The germline V gene has CDR1 MDHEN and CDR2 SYDVKM. V lost 4 bases and J lost 1, with 13 bases in between. This CDR3 is 15 amino acids long. The variable domain in full, with the rest retrieved from reference TRBV28 and TRBJ1-1, is DVKVTQSSRYLVKRTGEKVFLECVQDMDHENMFWYRQDPGLGLRLIYFSYDVKMKEKGDIPEGYSVSREKKERFSLILESASTNQTSMYLCASSSPGGPNTEAFFGQGTRLTVV.